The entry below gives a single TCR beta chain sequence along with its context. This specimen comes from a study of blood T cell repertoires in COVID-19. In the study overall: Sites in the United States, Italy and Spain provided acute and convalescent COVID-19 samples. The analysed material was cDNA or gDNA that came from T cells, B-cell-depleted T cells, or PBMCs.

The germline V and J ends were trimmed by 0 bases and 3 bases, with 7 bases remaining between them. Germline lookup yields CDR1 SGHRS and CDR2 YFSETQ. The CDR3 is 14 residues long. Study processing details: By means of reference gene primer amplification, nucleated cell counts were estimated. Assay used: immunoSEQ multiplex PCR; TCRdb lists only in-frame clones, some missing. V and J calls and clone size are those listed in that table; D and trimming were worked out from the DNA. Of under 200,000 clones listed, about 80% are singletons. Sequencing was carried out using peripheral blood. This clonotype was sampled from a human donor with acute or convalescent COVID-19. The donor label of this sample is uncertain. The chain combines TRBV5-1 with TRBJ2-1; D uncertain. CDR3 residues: CASSLVGFYNEQFF. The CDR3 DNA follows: TGCGCCAGCAGCTTGGTGGGCTTCTACAATGAGCAGTTCTTC.